This passage covers 24 T cell receptor beta chains from one sample sequenced in a study of blood T cells in healthy people across ages. A J-beta primer mix and a sample-barcoded 5' primer were used in a second PCR of about 6 to 12 cycles. Via MiXCR, TCRdb re-called the 5' RACE reads, giving one row per CDR3 protein. In the table there are 1.2 million to 1.5 million distinct CDR3 sequences, 45% to 70% of which are singletons. The sample taken for sequencing was blood. These TCRs come from a man between 18 and 35 years old in good health.

This clonotype was detected only a few times. The chain couples TRBV29-1 to TRBJ2-1; D uncertain. The germline V and J ends were trimmed by 0 bases and 9 bases, with 9 bases remaining between them. From germline, CDR1 is SQVTM and CDR2 ANQGSEA. This CDR3 comprises 12 residues. CDR3 amino acids: CSVEDQLGEQFF. CDR3 sequence (DNA): TGCAGCGTTGAAGATCAACTTGGTGAGCAGTTCTTC.

This clonotype was counted a single time. This chain links TRBV2 with TRBJ2-3, with 8 nucleotides matching TRBD2. Germline-derived CDR1 and CDR2 are SNHLY and FYNNEI. The V gene end was trimmed by 4 bases and the J gene end by 4 bases; junction bases not matched to a gene: 4. The CDR3 runs 14 residues. The chain's CDR3 is CASSGIAGSDTQYF. CDR3 DNA sequence: TGTGCCAGCAGTGGGATAGCGGGATCAGATACGCAGTATTTT.

The rearrangement uses TRBV9 and TRBJ2-7, with TRBD1 identical over 7 bases. V shed 0 bases and J 2 bases; nucleotides not matched to a gene: 5. The CDR3 is 15 amino acids. Germline V lookup: CDR1 SGDLS, CDR2 YYNGEE. The CDR3 DNA follows: TGTGCCAGCAGCGTAGGACAGGGTCACACCTACGAGCAGTACTTC. This codes for CASSVGQGHTYEQYF.

The chain is built from TRBV9 and TRBJ2-1, with 12 nucleotides matching TRBD2. With 0 bases clipped from V and 7 bases from J, the junction kept 5 bases outside the gene matches. Germline CDR1 is SGDLS and CDR2 is YYNGEE. CDR3 length: 16 amino acids. The CDR3 region has the DNA TGTGCCAGCAGCGTAGGGGGAGGACTAGCGGGAAATGAGCAGTTCTTC. It is translated as CASSVGGGLAGNEQFF.

The J gene is TRBJ2-3, the V gene TRBV14; D may correspond to TRBD1 or TRBD2 (5 bases each). The CDR3 covers 15 residues. V was cut by 1 base and J by 5 bases, with 13 bases left in between. Germline V gives CDR1 SGHDN, CDR2 FVKESK. CDR3: CASSQVEGRGDTQYF. The CDR3 DNA reads TGTGCCAGCAGCCAAGTCGAGGGACGGGGAGATACGCAGTATTTT.

V usage is TRBV3-1 and J usage is TRBJ2-1; D is perhaps TRBD2 (5 bases). Trimming removed 2 bases at V and 3 bases at J, with 23 bases between. CDR1 and CDR2 from the germline V gene are LGHDT and YNNKEL (reference sequence). This CDR3 region has 19 residues. CDR3: CASSQSVGVGAGIYNEQFF. CDR3 sequence (DNA): TGTGCCAGCAGCCAATCAGTGGGAGTAGGTGCCGGCATCTACAATGAGCAGTTCTTC.

The V call is TRBV28, the J call TRBJ1-1; a weak D match, TRBD1 (5 bases). Germline CDR1 MDHEN, CDR2 SYDVKM. The CDR3 has 14 amino acids. V was cut by 5 bases and J by 1 base, with 11 bases left in between. CDR3 protein: CASSGTAGNTEAFF. In DNA form, the CDR3 reads TGTGCCAGCAGTGGGACCGCGGGGAACACTGAAGCTTTCTTT.

This clonotype was picked up a small number of times. The chain couples TRBV27 to TRBJ2-1, with D perhaps matching TRBD2 (5 bases). V gave up 5 bases and J gave up 6 bases, with 20 bases separating them. The germline V gene has CDR1 MNHEY and CDR2 SMNVEV (reference sequence). This CDR3 has 16 residues. This CDR3 is CASSPLSASGINEQFF. In nucleotides, the CDR3 is TGTGCCAGCAGTCCCCTTAGCGCCTCGGGAATCAATGAGCAGTTCTTC.

V and J are TRBV20-1 and TRBJ1-2; possible D gene TRBD1, 5 bases. CDR1 DFQATT and CDR2 SNEGSKA come from the germline V gene (reference sequence). The CDR3 has 15 residues. The V end was cut by 5 bases, the J end by 4 bases, with 20 bases between. DNA of the CDR3: TGCAGTGCTCAACAAATCCAGGGAGATGGCTATGGCTACACCTTC. As protein: CSAQQIQGDGYGYTF.

This chain links TRBV29-1 with TRBJ2-4, with D perhaps assigned TRBD1 or TRBD2 (6 bases each). V gave up 5 bases and J gave up 0 bases, with 11 bases separating them. This CDR3 is built from 14 residues. Germline V gene data show CDR1 as SQVTM and CDR2 as ANQGSEA. This CDR3 is CSVRGRLAKNIQYF. CDR3 nucleotide sequence: TGCAGCGTTAGGGGGAGGCTAGCCAAAAACATTCAGTACTTC.

The rearrangement joins TRBV14 to TRBJ2-5, with D possibly being TRBD2 (5 bases). Trimming removed 4 bases at V and 3 bases at J, with 15 bases between. The germline V gene encodes CDR1 SGHDN and CDR2 FVKESK. The CDR3 covers 15 residues. This chain's CDR3 is CASSPTKSHEETQYF. CDR3 bases: TGTGCCAGCAGCCCGACTAAAAGCCATGAAGAGACCCAGTACTTC. Combining the CDR3 with reference TRBV14 and TRBJ2-5 gives the whole variable domain EAGVTQFPSHSVIEKGQTVTLRCDPISGHDNLYWYRRVMGKEIKFLLHFVKESKQDESGMPNNRFLAERTGGTYSTLKVQPAELEDSGVYFCASSPTKSHEETQYFGPGTRLLVL.

The chain uses TRBV12-3 or TRBV12-4 and TRBJ1-2, with no clear D. V gave up 6 bases and J gave up 2 bases, with 7 bases separating them. This CDR3 is 12 amino acids long. The CDR3 nucleotides are TGTGCCAGCAGGCAGTGGAACTATGGCTACACCTTC. Amino acids: CASRQWNYGYTF.

This clonotype came up a few times. The rearrangement uses TRBV9 and TRBJ2-3; D is unclear. CDR3 length: 13 amino acids. V was pared by 0 bases and J by 5 bases, with 7 bases between. CDR1 SGDLS and CDR2 YYNGEE come from the germline V gene. CDR3 in amino acids: CASSVDVGDTQYF. The CDR3 DNA is TGTGCCAGCAGCGTAGATGTAGGAGATACGCAGTATTTT.

This clonotype has more than one count but fewer than ten. CDR3 in amino acids: CASSQEGGAILETQYF. The CDR3 region has the DNA TGTGCCAGCAGCCAAGAGGGCGGAGCTATACTAGAGACCCAGTACTTC. The gene calls are TRBV4-2 and TRBJ2-5; D not resolved. The V gene's germline CDR1 is LGHNA and CDR2 YNFKEQ. V gave up 0 bases and J gave up 4 bases, with 15 bases separating them. The CDR3 has 16 amino acids.

The V call is TRBV4-1, the J call TRBJ1-4; D is uncertain. V was trimmed by 2 bases and J by 0 bases, leaving 10 bases between them. Germline loops: CDR1 MGHRA, CDR2 YSYEKL. The CDR3 contains 16 residues. CDR3 amino acids: CASSQIGSTTNEKLFF. Here the CDR3 DNA reads TGCGCCAGCAGCCAAATCGGGTCTACAACTAATGAAAAACTGTTTTTT.

The chain is built from TRBV4-2 and TRBJ1-4; D unresolved. The CDR3 consists of 14 residues. Germline-derived CDR1 and CDR2 are LGHNA and YNFKEQ. Trimming removed 5 bases from V and 7 bases from J, with 14 bases in between. The CDR3 protein is CASSEVGRGEKLFF. The CDR3 DNA is TGTGCCAGCAGCGAAGTGGGGAGAGGTGAAAAACTGTTTTTT.

CDR3 in amino acids: CASSSGTIRNSPLHF. Written as DNA, the CDR3 is TGTGCCAGCAGCAGCGGGACGATTCGAAATTCACCCCTCCACTTT. The chain is built from TRBV21-1 and TRBJ1-6; TRBD1 is the table's D call and was not checked against the DNA. TRBV21-1 counts as a pseudogene. This CDR3 contains 15 residues.

This clonotype turned up a few times. This chain joins TRBV20-1 and TRBJ2-3; D gene ambiguous. The V end was cut by 5 bases, the J end by 6 bases, with 15 bases between. The CDR3 is made up of 13 amino acids. CDR1 is DFQATT, CDR2 SNEGSKA, per germline (reference sequence). CDR3 DNA sequence: TGCAGTGCTCCCCGCCCCCTGACGGATACGCAGTATTTT. As protein: CSAPRPLTDTQYF.

The rearrangement joins TRBV25-1 to TRBJ2-1; 7 bases line up with TRBD1. CDR3 length equals 15 residues. Germline V lookup: CDR1 MGHDK, CDR2 SYGVNS. J was trimmed by 6 bases and V by 3 bases; bases with no gene match: 8. Here the CDR3 DNA reads TGTGCCAGCAGTGATGAGGGGGCGCGAGGCAATGAGCAGTTCTTC. This gives the protein CASSDEGARGNEQFF.

CDR3 sequence reads: CASTGSTESTEAFF. CDR3 nucleotide sequence: TGTGCCAGCACCGGGTCCACGGAGTCCACTGAAGCTTTCTTT. The V call is TRBV6-5, the J call TRBJ1-1; no clear D gene. Germline V gene lookup returns CDR1 MNHEY and CDR2 SVGAGI. This CDR3 comprises 14 residues. V was shortened by 7 bases and J by 4 bases, with 16 bases between the two germline ends.

This chain connects TRBV5-6 to TRBJ1-6; TRBD1 matches at 7 bases. Germline V gene lookup returns CDR1 SGHDT and CDR2 YYEEEE. Trimming took 3 bases from V and 3 from J; bases not matched to a gene: 6. The CDR3 totals 16 residues. CDR3 region: CASSSTGELYNSPLHF. The CDR3 nucleotides read TGTGCCAGCAGCTCTACAGGGGAGCTCTATAATTCACCCCTCCACTTT.

This chain links TRBV5-1 with TRBJ2-1; D may be TRBD1 or TRBD2 (5 bases each). The CDR3 is made up of 13 amino acids. V lost 3 bases to trimming and J lost 7 bases, with 11 bases between them. The germline CDR1 and CDR2 sequences are SGHRS and YFSETQ. This chain's CDR3 is CASSWLRGNEQFF. The CDR3 bases are TGCGCCAGCAGCTGGCTGAGGGGAAATGAGCAGTTCTTC.

The chain carries TRBV4-1 and TRBJ1-2; D uncertain. V was shortened by 1 base and J by 3 bases, with 15 bases between the two germline ends. CDR1 and CDR2 from the germline V gene are MGHRA and YSYEKL. The CDR3 loop spans 16 amino acids. The CDR3 nucleotides are TGCGCCAGCAGCCAAGTCCCCCGCGGGGTGGACTATGGCTACACCTTC. Amino acid sequence: CASSQVPRGVDYGYTF.

The chain couples TRBV4-1 to TRBJ1-2, with D unresolved. This CDR3 spans 15 amino acids. From germline, CDR1 is MGHRA and CDR2 YSYEKL. Trimming took off 1 base at V and 0 bases at J, with 9 bases between the two ends. CDR3 sequence (DNA): TGCGCCAGCAGCCAAGTTCAGGAGCCTAACTATGGCTACACCTTC. It yields the protein CASSQVQEPNYGYTF.